The present entry profiles one T cell receptor (beta chain) with its context. Its antigen is undetermined. The record originates from a study of shared clonotypes between healthy human individuals. Findings and limits, study-wide: On the whole, naive subsets had larger estimated richness than memory subsets had.

CD45RO-negative cells were positively selected for CCR7, leaving out terminally differentiated effector memory CD45RA+ cells. Trimming took off 0 bases at V and 0 bases at J, with 11 bases between the two ends. Germline V gene sequence: CDR1 LGHNA, CDR2 YNFKEQ. The CDR3 contains 16 residues. The assay was immunoSEQ multiplex PCR, and TCRdb's table has in-frame clones only and misses some. The top ten clones hold 1.7% of a sample with around 2.1 million clones, roughly 91% of them seen once. The J gene is TRBJ1-1, the V gene TRBV4-2, with D uncertain. The sample comprised naive CD8+ T cells from PBMCs. This sequence was found in a man in his late teens or twenties in good health. Some clones in this sample may be carry-over from other donors' samples. CDR3 loop: CASSQDPRMMNTEAFF. The DNA for the CDR3 is TGTGCCAGCAGCCAAGATCCTAGGATGATGAACACTGAAGCTTTCTTT.